The source of this TCR beta chain is a study of beta chain features in type 1 diabetes. By way of CD45RO/CCR7/CD25/CD127/CD95/CD27, the CD4+ regulatory, stem cell-like memory, central memory and naive cells were sorted. This CDR3 comprises 15 residues. The V gene end was trimmed by 5 bases and the J gene end by 3 bases; junction bases not matched to a gene: 6. Germline CDR1 MDHEN, CDR2 SYDVKM. This clone has only a few counts. The antigen is undetermined. Since all of the isolated RNA was reverse transcribed, expressed TCRB transcripts were what got sequenced. Assay: immunoSEQ multiplex PCR; the TCRdb copy retains only in-frame clones and omits some. The sample shows about 150,000 clones, approximately 10% of them seen only once. General study points: Equally in patients and controls, shorter templates might have been favored by PCR.

This clonotype was sampled from a man between 18 and 35 years old in good health. Sequenced input: central memory CD4+ T cells from blood. The gene calls are TRBV28 and TRBJ2-3; 9 nucleotides line up with TRBD1. CDR3 region: CASSAPGTGTDTQYF. In DNA, the CDR3 is TGTGCCAGCAGTGCGCCGGGGACAGGGACAGATACGCAGTATTTT.